The source of this T cell receptor beta chain is a study of cytomegalovirus exposure and HLA in healthy donors. General study points: An analysis that came later showed most CMV-associated TCR beta chains appearing HLA-restricted.

PCR was performed using 60 Vbeta and 13 Jbeta primers. Profiling relied on immunoSEQ multiplex PCR, and the TCRdb table lists in-frame clones only, not all of them. The sample carries roughly 120,000 clones, 73% recorded once. Note on this clone: Its target is unknown.

The V gene end was trimmed by 5 bases and the J gene end by 2 bases; junction bases not matched to a gene: 4. The germline V gene has CDR1 SGHTA and CDR2 FQGTGA. The CDR3 consists of 15 residues. Sequencing used PBMCs. The receptor comes from a man aged 35-49 years in good health and CMV-seronegative. V usage is TRBV7-3 and J usage is TRBJ2-7; the match to TRBD2 covers 12 bases. CDR3: CASSELAGGPYEQYF. CDR3 nucleotide sequence: TGTGCCAGCAGCGAACTAGCGGGGGGCCCCTACGAGCAGTACTTC.